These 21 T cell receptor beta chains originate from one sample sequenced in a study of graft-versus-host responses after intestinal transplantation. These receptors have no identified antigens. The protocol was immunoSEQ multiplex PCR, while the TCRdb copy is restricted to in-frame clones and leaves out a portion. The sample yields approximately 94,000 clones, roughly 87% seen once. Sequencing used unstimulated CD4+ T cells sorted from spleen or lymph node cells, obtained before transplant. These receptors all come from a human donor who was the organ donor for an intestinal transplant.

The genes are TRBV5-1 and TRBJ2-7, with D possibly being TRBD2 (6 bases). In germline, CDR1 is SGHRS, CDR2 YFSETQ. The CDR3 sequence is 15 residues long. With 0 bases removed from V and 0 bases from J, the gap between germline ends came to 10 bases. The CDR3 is CASSLAPGVSYEQYF. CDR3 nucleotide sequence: TGCGCCAGCAGCTTGGCCCCGGGGGTCTCCTACGAGCAGTACTTC.

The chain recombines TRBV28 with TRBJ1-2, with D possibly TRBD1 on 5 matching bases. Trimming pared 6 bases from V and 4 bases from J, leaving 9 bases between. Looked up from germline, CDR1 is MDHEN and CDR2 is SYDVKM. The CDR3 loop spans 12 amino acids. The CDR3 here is CASSPDSYGYTF. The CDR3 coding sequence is TGTGCCAGCAGCCCTGACAGCTATGGCTACACCTTC.

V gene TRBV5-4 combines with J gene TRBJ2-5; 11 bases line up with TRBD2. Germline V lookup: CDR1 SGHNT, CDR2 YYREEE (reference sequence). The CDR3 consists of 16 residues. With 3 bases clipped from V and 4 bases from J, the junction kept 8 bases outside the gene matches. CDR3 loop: CASSSLTSGVGETQYF. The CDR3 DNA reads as TGTGCCAGCAGCTCGTTGACTAGCGGGGTTGGAGAGACCCAGTACTTC.

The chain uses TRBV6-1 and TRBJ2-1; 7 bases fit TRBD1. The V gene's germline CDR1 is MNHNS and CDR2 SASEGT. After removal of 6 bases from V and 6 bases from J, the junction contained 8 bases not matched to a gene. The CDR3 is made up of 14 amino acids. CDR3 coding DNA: TGTGCCAGCAGAGCCCTGGGACAGCCCAATGAGCAGTTCTTC. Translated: CASRALGQPNEQFF.

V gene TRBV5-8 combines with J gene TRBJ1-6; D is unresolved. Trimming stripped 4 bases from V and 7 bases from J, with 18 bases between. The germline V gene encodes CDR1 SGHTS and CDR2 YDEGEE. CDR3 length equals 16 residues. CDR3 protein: CASSPNGRNGNSPLHF. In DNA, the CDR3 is TGTGCCAGCAGCCCAAACGGACGGAACGGCAATTCACCCCTCCACTTT.

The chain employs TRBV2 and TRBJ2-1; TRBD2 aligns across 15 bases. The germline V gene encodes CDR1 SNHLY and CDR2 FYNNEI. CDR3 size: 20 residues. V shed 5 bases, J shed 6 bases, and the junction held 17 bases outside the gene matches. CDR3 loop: CASSYLLGLAGGHSINEQFF. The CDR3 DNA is TGTGCCAGCAGTTATCTCTTGGGACTAGCGGGGGGCCACTCCATCAATGAGCAGTTCTTC. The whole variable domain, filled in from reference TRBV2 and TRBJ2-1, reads EPEVTQTPSHQVTQMGQEVILRCVPISNHLYFYWYRQILGQKVEFLVSFYNNEISEKSEIFDDQFSVERPDGSNFTLKIRSTKLEDSAMYFCASSYLLGLAGGHSINEQFFGPGTRLTVL.

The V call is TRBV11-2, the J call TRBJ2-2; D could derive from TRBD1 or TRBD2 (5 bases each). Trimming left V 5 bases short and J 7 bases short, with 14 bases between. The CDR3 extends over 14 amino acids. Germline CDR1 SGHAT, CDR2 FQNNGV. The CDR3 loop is CASSPLGTRGELFF. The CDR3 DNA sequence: TGTGCCAGCAGCCCCCTCGGGACCCGCGGGGAGCTGTTTTTT.

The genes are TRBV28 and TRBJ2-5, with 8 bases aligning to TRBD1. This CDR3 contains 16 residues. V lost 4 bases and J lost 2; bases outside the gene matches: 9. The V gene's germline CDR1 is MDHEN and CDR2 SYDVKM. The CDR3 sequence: CASSSHQGAAQETQYF. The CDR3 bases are TGTGCCAGCAGTTCGCATCAGGGGGCAGCTCAAGAGACCCAGTACTTC.

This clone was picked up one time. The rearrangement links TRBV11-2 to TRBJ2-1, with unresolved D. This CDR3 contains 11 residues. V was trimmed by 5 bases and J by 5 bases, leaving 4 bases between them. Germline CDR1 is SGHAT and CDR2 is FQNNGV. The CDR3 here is CASSQNNEQFF. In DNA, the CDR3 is TGTGCCAGCAGCCAAAACAATGAGCAGTTCTTC.

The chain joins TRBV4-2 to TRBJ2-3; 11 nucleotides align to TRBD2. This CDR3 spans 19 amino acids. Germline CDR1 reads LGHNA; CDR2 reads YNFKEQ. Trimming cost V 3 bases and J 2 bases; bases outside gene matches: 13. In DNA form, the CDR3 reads TGTGCCAGCAGCCAGGAGGGAACTAGCGGGAGCTCGTACACAGATACGCAGTATTTT. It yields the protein CASSQEGTSGSSYTDTQYF.

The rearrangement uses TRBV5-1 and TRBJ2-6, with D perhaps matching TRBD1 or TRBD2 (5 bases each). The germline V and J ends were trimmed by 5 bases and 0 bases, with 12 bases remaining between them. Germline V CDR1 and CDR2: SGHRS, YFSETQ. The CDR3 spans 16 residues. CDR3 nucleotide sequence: TGCGCCAGCAGGACGGGGCAGTCCTCTGGGGCCAACGTCCTGACTTTC. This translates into CASRTGQSSGANVLTF.

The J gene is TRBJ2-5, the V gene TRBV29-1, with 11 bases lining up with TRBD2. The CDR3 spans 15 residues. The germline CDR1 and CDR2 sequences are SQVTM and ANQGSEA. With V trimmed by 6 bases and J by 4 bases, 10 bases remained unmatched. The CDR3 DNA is TGCAGCGTGGGGGGGACTAGCGGCCCCGGAGAGACCCAGTACTTC. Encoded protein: CSVGGTSGPGETQYF.

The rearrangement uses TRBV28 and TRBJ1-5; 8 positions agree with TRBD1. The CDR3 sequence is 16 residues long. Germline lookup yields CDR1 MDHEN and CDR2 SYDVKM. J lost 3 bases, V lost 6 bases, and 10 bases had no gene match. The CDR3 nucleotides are TGTGCCAGCAGCCTGACAGGGGCCGGGGCCAATCAGCCCCAGCATTTT. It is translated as CASSLTGAGANQPQHF.

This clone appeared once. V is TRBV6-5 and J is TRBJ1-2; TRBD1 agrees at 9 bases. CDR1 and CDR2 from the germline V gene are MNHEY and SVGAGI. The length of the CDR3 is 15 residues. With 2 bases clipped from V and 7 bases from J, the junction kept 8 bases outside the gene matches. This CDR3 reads CASSYPGTGLFGYTF. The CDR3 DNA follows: TGTGCCAGCAGTTACCCCGGGACAGGGCTATTTGGCTACACCTTC.

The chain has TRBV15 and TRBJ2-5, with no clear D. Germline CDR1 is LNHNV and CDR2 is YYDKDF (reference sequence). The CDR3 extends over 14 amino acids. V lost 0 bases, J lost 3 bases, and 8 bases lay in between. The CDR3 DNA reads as TGTGCCACCAGCAGAGATCCCAATAAAGAGACCCAGTACTTC. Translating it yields CATSRDPNKETQYF.

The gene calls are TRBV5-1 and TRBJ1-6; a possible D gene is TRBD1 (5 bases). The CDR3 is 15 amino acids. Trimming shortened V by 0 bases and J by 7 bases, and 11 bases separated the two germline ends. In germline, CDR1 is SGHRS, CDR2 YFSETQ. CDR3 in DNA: TGCGCCAGCAGCTTGGAGGGACTGGGAAATTCACCCCTCCACTTT. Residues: CASSLEGLGNSPLHF.

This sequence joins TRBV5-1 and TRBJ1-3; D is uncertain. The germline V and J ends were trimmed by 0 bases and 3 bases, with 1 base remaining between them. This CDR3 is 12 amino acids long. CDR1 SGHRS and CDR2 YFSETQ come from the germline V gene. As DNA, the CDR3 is TGCGCCAGCAGCTTGGGTGGAAACACCATATATTTT. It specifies CASSLGGNTIYF. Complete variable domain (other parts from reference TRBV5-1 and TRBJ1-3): KAGVTQTPRYLIKTRGQQVTLSCSPISGHRSVSWYQQTPGQGLQFLFEYFSETQRNKGNFPGRFSGRQFSNSRSEMNVSTLELGDSALYLCASSLGGNTIYFGEGSWLTVV.

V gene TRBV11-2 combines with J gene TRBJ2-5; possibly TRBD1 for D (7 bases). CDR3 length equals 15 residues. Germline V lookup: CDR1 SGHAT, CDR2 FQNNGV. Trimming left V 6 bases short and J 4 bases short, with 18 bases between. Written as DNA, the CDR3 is TGTGCCAGCAGTTCAGGGTCCAGGGGGGCAGAGACCCAGTACTTC. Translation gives CASSSGSRGAETQYF.

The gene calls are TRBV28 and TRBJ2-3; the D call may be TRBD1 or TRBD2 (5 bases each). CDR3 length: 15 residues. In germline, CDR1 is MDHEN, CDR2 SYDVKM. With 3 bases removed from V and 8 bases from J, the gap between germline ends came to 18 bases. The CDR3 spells CASSFRGSPGITQYF. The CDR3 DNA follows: TGTGCCAGCAGTTTCCGGGGCAGCCCGGGGATTACGCAGTATTTT.

In DNA, the CDR3 is TGTGCCAGCAGCTTGGTACAGGGTAGGAATGAGCAGTTCTTC. It encodes CASSLVQGRNEQFF. The chain carries TRBV5-5 and TRBJ2-1, with D possibly matching TRBD1 (6 bases). The V gene's germline CDR1 is SGHKS and CDR2 YYEKEE (reference sequence). CDR3 length equals 14 residues. Trimming removed 0 bases from V and 7 bases from J, with 11 bases in between.

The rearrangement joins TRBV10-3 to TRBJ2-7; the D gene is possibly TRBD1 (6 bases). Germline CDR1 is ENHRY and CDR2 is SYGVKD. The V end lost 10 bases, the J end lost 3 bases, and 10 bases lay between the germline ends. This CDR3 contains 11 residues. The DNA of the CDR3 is TGTGCCACCCAGGACAGCTACGAGCAGTACTTC. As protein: CATQDSYEQYF.